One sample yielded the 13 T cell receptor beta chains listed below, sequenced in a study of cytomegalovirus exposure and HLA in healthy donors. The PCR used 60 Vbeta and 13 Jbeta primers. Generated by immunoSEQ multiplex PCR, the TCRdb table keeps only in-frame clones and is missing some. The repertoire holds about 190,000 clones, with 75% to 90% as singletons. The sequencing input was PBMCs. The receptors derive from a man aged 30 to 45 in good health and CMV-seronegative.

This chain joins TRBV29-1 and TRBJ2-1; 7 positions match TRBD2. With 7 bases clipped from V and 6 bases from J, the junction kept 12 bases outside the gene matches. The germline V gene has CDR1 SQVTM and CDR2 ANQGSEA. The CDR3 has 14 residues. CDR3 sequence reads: CSGGQGLEGNEQFF. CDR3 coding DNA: TGCAGCGGAGGACAAGGACTAGAGGGCAATGAGCAGTTCTTC.

CDR3 DNA sequence: TGTGCCAGCAGCCCCCGACTAGCGGCTACATCCTACGAGCAGTACTTC. It yields the protein CASSPRLAATSYEQYF. The chain is built from TRBV7-9 and TRBJ2-7, with 9 positions matching TRBD2. Germline V gene lookup returns CDR1 SEHNR and CDR2 FQNEAQ (reference sequence). This CDR3 comprises 16 residues. Losses at the gene ends were 5 bases for V and 1 base for J; bases not matched to a gene: 9.

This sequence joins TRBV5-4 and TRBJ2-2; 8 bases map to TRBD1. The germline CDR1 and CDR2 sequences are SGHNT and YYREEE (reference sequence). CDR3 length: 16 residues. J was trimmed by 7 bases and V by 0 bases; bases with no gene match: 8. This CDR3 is CASSLASQGAVGELFF. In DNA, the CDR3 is TGTGCCAGCAGCTTGGCCAGCCAGGGGGCCGTCGGGGAGCTGTTTTTT.

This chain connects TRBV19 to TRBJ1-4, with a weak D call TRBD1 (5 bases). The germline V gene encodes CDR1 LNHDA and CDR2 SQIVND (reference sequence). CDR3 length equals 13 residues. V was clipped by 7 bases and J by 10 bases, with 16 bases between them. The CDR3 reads CASKAQGAGKLFF. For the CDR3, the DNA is TGTGCCAGTAAGGCCCAGGGTGCTGGAAAACTGTTTTTT.

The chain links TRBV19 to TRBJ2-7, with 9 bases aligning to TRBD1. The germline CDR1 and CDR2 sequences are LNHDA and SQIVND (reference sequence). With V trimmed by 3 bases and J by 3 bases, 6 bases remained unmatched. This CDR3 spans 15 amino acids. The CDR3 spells CASSIQPGQGYEQYF. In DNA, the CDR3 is TGTGCCAGTAGTATTCAGCCGGGACAGGGCTACGAGCAGTACTTC.

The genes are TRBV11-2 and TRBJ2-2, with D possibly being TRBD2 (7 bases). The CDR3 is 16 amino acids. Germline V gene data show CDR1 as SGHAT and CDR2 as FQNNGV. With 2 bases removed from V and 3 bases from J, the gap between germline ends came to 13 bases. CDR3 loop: CASSLRGGRDTGELFF. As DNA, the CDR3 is TGTGCCAGCAGCTTAAGGGGGGGCCGGGACACCGGGGAGCTGTTTTTT.

Written as DNA, the CDR3 is TGTGCCAGCAGAACTAGCGGGGGCCAAGAGACCCAGTACTTC. Amino acid sequence: CASRTSGGQETQYF. The gene calls are TRBV7-2 and TRBJ2-5; 11 positions match TRBD2. Per the germline V gene, CDR1 is SGHTA and CDR2 is FQGNSA. The CDR3 has 14 residues. Trimming cost V 6 bases and J 1 base; bases outside gene matches: 1. The variable domain in full, completed from reference TRBV7-2 and TRBJ2-5, reads GAGVSQSPSNKVTEKGKDVELRCDPISGHTALYWYRQSLGQGLEFLIYFQGNSAPDKSGLPSDRFSAERTGGSVSTLTIQRTQQEDSAVYLCASRTSGGQETQYFGPGTRLLVL.

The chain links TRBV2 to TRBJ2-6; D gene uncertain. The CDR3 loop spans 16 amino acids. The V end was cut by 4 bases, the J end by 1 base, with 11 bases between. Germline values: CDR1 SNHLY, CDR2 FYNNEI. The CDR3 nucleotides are TGTGCCAGCAGTGGCGGTTGGCGGTCTGGGGCCAACGTCCTGACTTTC. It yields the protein CASSGGWRSGANVLTF.

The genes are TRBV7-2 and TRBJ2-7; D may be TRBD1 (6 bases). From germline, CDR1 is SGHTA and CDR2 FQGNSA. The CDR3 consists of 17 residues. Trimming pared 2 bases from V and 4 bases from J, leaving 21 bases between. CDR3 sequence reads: CASSLPLAGGGPYEQYF. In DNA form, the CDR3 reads TGTGCCAGCAGCTTACCCCTGGCGGGTGGGGGCCCTTACGAGCAGTACTTC.

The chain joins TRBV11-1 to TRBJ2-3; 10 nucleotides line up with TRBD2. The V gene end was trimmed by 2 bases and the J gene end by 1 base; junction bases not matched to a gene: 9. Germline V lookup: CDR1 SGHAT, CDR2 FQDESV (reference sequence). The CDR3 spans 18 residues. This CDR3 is CASSLPSGRALGTDTQYF. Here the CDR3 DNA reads TGTGCCAGCAGCTTACCCAGCGGGAGGGCCCTCGGCACAGATACGCAGTATTTT.

The CDR3, as DNA: TGTGCCTGGAGTTTAGCGGGAGACGAGCAGTACTTC. This translates into CAWSLAGDEQYF. The V gene is TRBV30, the J gene TRBJ2-7, with 9 bases fitting TRBD2. Germline V gives CDR1 GTSNPN, CDR2 SVGIG (reference sequence). V lost 2 bases, J lost 5 bases, and 1 base stayed unmatched. The CDR3 length is 12 residues.

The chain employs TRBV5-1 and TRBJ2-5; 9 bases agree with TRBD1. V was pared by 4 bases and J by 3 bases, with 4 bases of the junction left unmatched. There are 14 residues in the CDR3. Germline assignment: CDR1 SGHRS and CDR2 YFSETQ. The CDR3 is CASSRDRAEETQYF. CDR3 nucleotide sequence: TGCGCCAGCAGCCGGGACAGGGCAGAAGAGACCCAGTACTTC.

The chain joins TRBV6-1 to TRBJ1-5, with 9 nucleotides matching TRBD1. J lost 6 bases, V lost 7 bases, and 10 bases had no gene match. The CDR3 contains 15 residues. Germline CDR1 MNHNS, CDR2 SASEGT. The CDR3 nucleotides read TGTGCCAGCACCGACAGGGGGATATTGGGTCAGCCCCAGCATTTT. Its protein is CASTDRGILGQPQHF.